Following are 17 T cell receptor beta chains from one sample sequenced in a study of T-cell reconstitution after alpha-beta-depleted transplantation in children. Unique molecular identifiers were used in preparing the TCRbeta library. Using its own MiXCR run on the PCR reads, TCRdb lists one record per CDR3 protein. This sample carries hundreds of thousands of distinct CDR3 sequences, roughly 13% of them seen once, and the ten largest clones take around 0.8%. The sequenced sample was PBMCs, obtained before TCRalphabeta/CD19-depleted stem cell transplant. The source of these receptors is a girl aged 2 to 10 with congenital amegakaryocytic thrombocytopenia, due to receive a stem cell transplant.

In this sample, this clonotype turned up many times. The chain joins TRBV24-1 to TRBJ2-1; TRBD1 agrees at 7 bases. This CDR3 contains 15 residues. V shed 5 bases, J shed 5 bases, and the junction held 8 bases outside the gene matches. Germline values: CDR1 KGHDR, CDR2 SFDVKD. CDR3 coding DNA: TGTGCCACCAGTGGTAGAGGGGGCGCCCACAATGAGCAGTTCTTC. Protein sequence: CATSGRGGAHNEQFF.

The chain carries TRBV20-1 and TRBJ2-5; D is unclear. V shed 3 bases and J shed 1 base, with 12 bases lying between them. This CDR3 is built from 14 residues. Germline-derived CDR1 and CDR2 are DFQATT and SNEGSKA (reference sequence). The CDR3 region has the DNA TGCAGTGCTAGTGGGTCCGTTCCCCAAGAGACCCAGTACTTC. This gives the protein CSASGSVPQETQYF.

This clonotype occurred a few times. The chain has TRBV7-3 and TRBJ1-1; D gene unclear. This CDR3 contains 13 residues. Trimming left V 4 bases short and J 5 bases short, with 11 bases between. Germline V gene data show CDR1 as SGHTA and CDR2 as FQGTGA. The CDR3 protein is CASSSHPRTEAFF. Here the CDR3 DNA reads TGTGCCAGCAGCTCCCACCCCAGGACTGAAGCTTTCTTT.

The rearrangement uses TRBV11-1 and TRBJ2-5, with 7 bases aligning to TRBD1. The CDR3 consists of 17 residues. V was pared by 5 bases and J by 1 base, with 13 bases of the junction left unmatched. The germline V gene has CDR1 SGHAT and CDR2 FQDESV (reference sequence). The CDR3 DNA follows: TGTGCCAGCAGCCCGGGACAGCTACAGACCCCCCAAGAGACCCAGTACTTC. The encoded protein is CASSPGQLQTPQETQYF.

This clonotype was recorded a few times. The rearrangement uses TRBV5-1 and TRBJ1-2; TRBD1 agrees at 11 bases. Germline loops: CDR1 SGHRS, CDR2 YFSETQ. The length of the CDR3 is 16 residues. V shed 1 base, J shed 4 bases, and the junction held 6 bases outside the gene matches. Here the CDR3 reads CASSLPGQGASYGYTF. In DNA, the CDR3 is TGCGCCAGCAGCTTGCCCGGACAGGGGGCGAGCTATGGCTACACCTTC.

Here the CDR3 reads CASSPEAGPSSIADTQYF. In DNA, the CDR3 is TGTGCCAGCAGTCCCGAAGCGGGACCCTCCTCAATCGCAGATACGCAGTATTTT. The genes are TRBV12-3 or TRBV12-4 and TRBJ2-3; the match to TRBD2 covers 7 bases. V was clipped by 5 bases and J by 4 bases; unmatched bases: 18. This CDR3 comprises 18 residues.

This clonotype was recorded a few times. The chain joins TRBV20-1 to TRBJ2-1; D possibly matches TRBD1 or TRBD2 (5 bases each). This CDR3 has 14 residues. Per the germline V gene, CDR1 is DFQATT and CDR2 is SNEGSKA (reference sequence). V was clipped by 6 bases and J by 7 bases, with 19 bases between them. In DNA form, the CDR3 reads TGCAGTGCCCAGGTCCGGGACCGGGGTAATGAGCAGTTCTTC. It encodes CSAQVRDRGNEQFF.

This clonotype has ten or more counts. This chain connects TRBV20-1 to TRBJ2-1, with 11 bases that match TRBD2. The J segment lost 4 bases and the V segment lost 1 base, leaving 9 bases of the junction unmatched. Germline-derived CDR1 and CDR2 are DFQATT and SNEGSKA (reference sequence). This CDR3 region has 17 residues. CDR3 sequence (DNA): TGCAGTGCTAGAGTCTGGTATACTAGCGGGAGTTACAATGAGCAGTTCTTC. This translates into CSARVWYTSGSYNEQFF.

The rearrangement uses TRBV10-3 and TRBJ2-1; 8 positions agree with TRBD1. The V segment lost 10 bases and the J segment 0 bases; nucleotides outside the gene matches: 11. Germline lookup yields CDR1 ENHRY and CDR2 SYGVKD. This CDR3 comprises 16 residues. The CDR3 sequence is CATLERQGASYNEQFF. DNA of the CDR3: TGTGCCACCCTTGAAAGGCAGGGGGCCTCCTACAATGAGCAGTTCTTC.

V is TRBV3-1 and J is TRBJ2-1; TRBD2 matches at 11 bases. Germline V gene data show CDR1 as LGHDT and CDR2 as YNNKEL (reference sequence). Unmatched junction bases numbered 4, after V lost 0 bases and J lost 9 bases. This CDR3 comprises 15 residues. The DNA of the CDR3 is TGTGCCAGCAGCCAAGACACTAGCGGGAGTGGTGAGCAGTTCTTC. Its protein product is CASSQDTSGSGEQFF.

This chain connects TRBV4-3 to TRBJ1-5, with 7 bases fitting TRBD1. J was trimmed by 1 base and V by 0 bases; bases with no gene match: 24. The germline V gene encodes CDR1 LGHNA and CDR2 YSLEER. This CDR3 has 23 amino acids. In DNA form, the CDR3 reads TGCGCCAGCAGCCAAGACCTTTGGGTTGAGGGCAGGGGGATAATCAAGAGCAATCAGCCCCAGCATTTT. The encoded protein is CASSQDLWVEGRGIIKSNQPQHF.

This clonotype has a count of ten or more. The CDR3 loop reads CSASNRGNTGELFF. The CDR3 DNA follows: TGCAGTGCTAGTAACAGGGGCAACACCGGGGAGCTGTTTTTT. This chain uses TRBV20-1 with TRBJ2-2, with 7 bases fitting TRBD1. The V gene's germline CDR1 is DFQATT and CDR2 SNEGSKA (reference sequence). There are 14 residues in the CDR3. V shed 3 bases, J shed 2 bases, and the junction held 3 bases outside the gene matches.

With respect to this clonotype: One base away lies a much larger clone, so this may be a sequencing read error. V gene TRBV7-6 combines with J gene TRBJ2-3, with TRBD2 identical over 12 bases. The CDR3 has 16 residues. Looked up from germline, CDR1 is SGHVS and CDR2 is FNYEAQ. The trim removed 7 bases at V and 4 bases at J, leaving 9 bases unmatched. CDR3 amino acids: CASTLLAGGLPDTQYF. CDR3 nucleotide sequence: TGTGCCAGCACCCTACTAGCGGGAGGACTCCCAGATACGCAGTATTTT.

The chain joins TRBV7-6 to TRBJ2-2; D ambiguous. Germline V CDR1 and CDR2: SGHVS, FNYEAQ. This CDR3 has 13 amino acids. Trimming pared 7 bases from V and 0 bases from J, leaving 6 bases between. The CDR3 spells CASTHTNTGELFF. The CDR3 nucleotides are TGTGCCAGCACCCATACGAACACCGGGGAGCTGTTTTTT.

The rearrangement links TRBV20-1 to TRBJ2-3, with 8 nucleotides matching TRBD1. With V trimmed by 3 bases and J by 5 bases, 10 bases remained unmatched. The CDR3 spans 15 residues. CDR1 DFQATT and CDR2 SNEGSKA come from the germline V gene (reference sequence). As DNA, the CDR3 is TGCAGTGCTAGGCCGGGACAGGCGAGACTAGATACGCAGTATTTT. The encoded protein is CSARPGQARLDTQYF.

For the CDR3, the DNA is TGTGCCAGCAGCGTAGGATCCGGGACTAGCGGCAATGAGCAGTTCTTC. Amino acids: CASSVGSGTSGNEQFF. This chain links TRBV9 with TRBJ2-1; 11 bases are a match to TRBD2. V lost 0 bases and J lost 6; bases outside the gene matches: 5. The CDR3 has 16 amino acids. Germline V gene lookup returns CDR1 SGDLS and CDR2 YYNGEE.

This clonotype occurred a few times. The CDR3 DNA sequence: TGTGCCAGCAGTTTACCGAATGGGGCAGGGGGCCCTTGGGTGTCTGTAGCGTTCGAGACCCAGTACTTC. Translation: CASSLPNGAGGPWVSVAFETQYF. The chain is built from TRBV28 and TRBJ2-5, with 8 bases that match TRBD1. The CDR3 is made up of 23 amino acids. With V trimmed by 2 bases and J by 5 bases, 31 bases remained unmatched. Germline V gene lookup returns CDR1 MDHEN and CDR2 SYDVKM.